What follows are 14 T cell receptor beta chains derived from one specimen sequenced in a study of T cell repertoires in cytomegalovirus infection. One entry per CDR3 protein results from TCRdb running MiXCR on the reads. The profile shows 900,000 to 950,000 distinct CDR3 sequences, about a third of them singletons. What these receptors recognize is not known. The material sequenced was cultured CD8+ T cells from PBMCs, taken from culture after CMV antigen stimulation. These receptors were collected from a human donor in good health (CMV status not recorded). Some clones in this sample may be carry-over from other donors' samples.

The rearrangement links TRBV19 to TRBJ2-1; 11 positions match TRBD1. The germline gives CDR1 LNHDA, CDR2 SQIVND (reference sequence). V lost 3 bases and J lost 9; bases outside the gene matches: 4. The CDR3 covers 14 residues. Written as DNA, the CDR3 is TGTGCCAGTAGTATGGGACAGGGGGGCGGTGAGCAGTTCTTC. This encodes CASSMGQGGGEQFF.

A few counts support this clonotype. V is TRBV4-1 and J is TRBJ1-1; D is ambiguous. The V end was cut by 0 bases, the J end by 8 bases, with 10 bases between. Germline values: CDR1 MGHRA, CDR2 YSYEKL. The CDR3 has 13 amino acids. CDR3 sequence reads: CASSQDESTEAFF. For the CDR3, the DNA is TGCGCCAGCAGCCAAGATGAGTCGACCGAAGCTTTCTTT.

There are a few counts of this clonotype. The chain links TRBV7-9 to TRBJ1-1; 8 bases map to TRBD1. Germline V gene data show CDR1 as SEHNR and CDR2 as FQNEAQ (reference sequence). The CDR3 extends over 15 amino acids. The V gene end was trimmed by 5 bases and the J gene end by 0 bases; junction bases not matched to a gene: 5. The CDR3 nucleotides read TGTGCCAGCAGCGGACAGGGAACCATGAACACTGAAGCTTTCTTT. It translates to CASSGQGTMNTEAFF.

This clonotype was recorded at least ten times. The chain couples TRBV7-8 to TRBJ2-2; a weak D match, TRBD2 (6 bases). This CDR3 is 16 amino acids long. Trimming cost V 7 bases and J 1 base, with 16 bases left between them. Per the germline V gene, CDR1 is SGHVS and CDR2 is FQNEAQ. CDR3 DNA: TGTGCCAGCATCCCTATGGGGGGTCTGAACACCGGGGAGCTGTTTTTT. It codes for CASIPMGGLNTGELFF.

This clonotype has just a few counts. The V gene is TRBV19, the J gene TRBJ2-3; weak D call: TRBD2 (6 bases). Germline loops: CDR1 LNHDA, CDR2 SQIVND (reference sequence). The CDR3 length is 17 residues. V was clipped by 2 bases and J by 0 bases, with 15 bases between them. The CDR3 DNA is TGTGCCAGTAGTATAAATTATGGGACTTCTAGCACAGATACGCAGTATTTT. It specifies CASSINYGTSSTDTQYF.

This clonotype came up a few times. This chain connects TRBV4-1 to TRBJ2-7, with D possibly matching TRBD1 (6 bases). Germline V CDR1 and CDR2: MGHRA, YSYEKL. The CDR3 spans 15 residues. Trimming removed 4 bases from V and 2 bases from J, with 15 bases in between. CDR3 coding DNA: TGCGCCAGCAGCCCGGATTACAGGGAGCCCTACGAGCAGTACGTC. Protein product: CASSPDYREPYEQYV.

The table lists this clonotype with a count of one. The rearrangement uses TRBV12-3 or TRBV12-4 and TRBJ2-3; 9 bases align to TRBD2. This CDR3 spans 14 amino acids. V lost 3 bases, J lost 4 bases, and 2 bases stayed unmatched. The CDR3 DNA reads TGTGCCAGCAGTTTGCGGACTAGCGCAGATACGCAGTATTTT. As protein: CASSLRTSADTQYF.

This clonotype has a count of ten or more. The rearrangement joins TRBV24-1 to TRBJ2-1, with D possibly TRBD2 on 5 matching bases. The V end lost 4 bases, the J end lost 0 bases, and 12 bases lay between the germline ends. Per the germline V gene, CDR1 is KGHDR and CDR2 is SFDVKD. The CDR3 runs 16 residues. Here the CDR3 DNA reads TGTGCCACCAGTGACCTAGAGGGTCTCTCCTACAATGAGCAGTTCTTC. Amino acids: CATSDLEGLSYNEQFF.

This chain connects TRBV19 to TRBJ2-1; 9 nucleotides align to TRBD2. V was clipped by 3 bases and J by 9 bases; unmatched bases: 9. Germline lookup yields CDR1 LNHDA and CDR2 SQIVND (reference sequence). This CDR3 is 15 amino acids long. Here the CDR3 reads CASSMGSGGRGEQFF. The DNA for the CDR3 is TGTGCCAGTAGTATGGGTAGCGGGGGAAGAGGTGAGCAGTTCTTC. Full variable domain (remainder filled in from reference TRBV19 and TRBJ2-1): DGGITQSPKYLFRKEGQNVTLSCEQNLNHDAMYWYRQDPGQGLRLIYYSQIVNDFQKGDIAEGYSVSREKKESFPLTVTSAQKNPTAFYLCASSMGSGGRGEQFFGPGTRLTVL.

The gene calls are TRBV5-8 and TRBJ2-7; possible D gene TRBD2, 5 bases. The CDR3 totals 13 residues. The V gene lost 3 bases and the J gene lost 5 bases, with 12 bases spanning the gap. Germline V gives CDR1 SGHTS, CDR2 YDEGEE. The CDR3 is CASSSSSGDEQYV. The CDR3 DNA reads TGTGCCAGCAGCTCCTCTTCCGGGGACGAGCAGTACGTC.

V and J are TRBV20-1 and TRBJ1-1; D might be TRBD1 (5 bases). The germline V and J ends were trimmed by 0 bases and 4 bases, with 12 bases remaining between them. Per the germline V gene, CDR1 is DFQATT and CDR2 is SNEGSKA (reference sequence). The CDR3 spans 14 residues. The CDR3 sequence is CSARDLVRGTEAFF. The CDR3 coding sequence is TGCAGTGCTAGAGATCTGGTAAGGGGCACTGAAGCTTTCTTT.

In its sample, this clonotype was seen a few times. The chain has TRBV29-1 and TRBJ2-2; 15 bases are shared with TRBD2. With 4 bases clipped from V and 0 bases from J, the junction kept 3 bases outside the gene matches. From germline, CDR1 is SQVTM and CDR2 ANQGSEA. The CDR3 spans 17 residues. CDR3 amino acids: CSVAGLAGGPNTGELFF. CDR3 bases: TGCAGCGTTGCCGGACTAGCGGGGGGGCCGAACACCGGGGAGCTGTTTTTT.

Notes on this clonotype: A much larger clone is a single base away; this may be a read error. The chain recombines TRBV7-6 with TRBJ2-1, with TRBD1 matching over 11 bases. The germline gives CDR1 SGHVS, CDR2 FNYEAQ. The trim removed 3 bases at V and 8 bases at J, leaving 6 bases unmatched. The length of the CDR3 is 15 residues. The CDR3 DNA reads TGTGCCAGCAGCTTGGGACAGGGGGGCCTTCATGAGCAGTTCTTC. Protein: CASSLGQGGLHEQFF. Full variable domain (remainder filled in from reference TRBV7-6 and TRBJ2-1): GAGVSQSPRYKVTKRGQDVALRCDPISGHVSLYWYRQALGQGPEFLTYFNYEAQQDKSGLPNDRFSAERPEGSISTLTIQRTEQRDSAMYRCASSLGQGGLHEQFFGPGTRLTVL.

This clonotype was counted only a few times. V gene TRBV27 combines with J gene TRBJ1-4, with D perhaps TRBD1 (5 bases). CDR3 length equals 19 residues. Trimming cost V 5 bases and J 0 bases, with 22 bases left between them. In germline, CDR1 is MNHEY, CDR2 SMNVEV (reference sequence). The CDR3 spells CASSIVTGGIPPTNEKLFF. The CDR3 DNA follows: TGTGCCAGCAGTATCGTAACAGGAGGGATACCTCCAACTAATGAAAAACTGTTTTTT.